This T cell receptor beta chain was identified in a study of memory CD8 T cells in hepatitis C reinfection. Study details: Between 55 and 20 weeks before reinfection detection, pre-reinfection samples were drawn.

As for time point: pre-reinfection, 55 to 20 weeks before reinfection detection. The sorted cells went straight to TCR sequencing with no prior in vitro expansion. CDR3 length: 16 amino acids. The ends were cut back, 1 base at V and 0 bases at J, with 13 bases in the middle. The germline gives CDR1 SGDLS, CDR2 YYNGEE. Some clones are missing from TCRdb's copy, which holds only in-frame ones; the method was immunoSEQ multiplex PCR. The sample lists approximately 50,000 clones, roughly 86% occurring once. The chain uses TRBV9 and TRBJ1-1; weak D call: TRBD1 (6 bases). This TCR was recovered from a man aged 18-30 years with hepatitis C virus infection. The sample taken for sequencing was naive CD8+ T cells sorted from blood. This chain's CDR3 is CASSVSGGGLNTEAFF. The CDR3 coding sequence is TGTGCCAGCAGCGTATCTGGGGGGGGCCTGAACACTGAAGCTTTCTTT.